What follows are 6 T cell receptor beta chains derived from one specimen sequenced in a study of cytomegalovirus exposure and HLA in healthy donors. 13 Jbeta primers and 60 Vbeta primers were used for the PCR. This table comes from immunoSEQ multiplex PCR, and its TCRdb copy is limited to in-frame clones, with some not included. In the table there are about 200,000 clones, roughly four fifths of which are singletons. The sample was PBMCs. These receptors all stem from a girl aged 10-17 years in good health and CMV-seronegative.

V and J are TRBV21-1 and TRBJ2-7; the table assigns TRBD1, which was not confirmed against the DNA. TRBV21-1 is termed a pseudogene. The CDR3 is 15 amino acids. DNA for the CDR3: TGTGCCAGCAGCAACCCCCGGTCAGGTTTGGACGAGCAGTACTTC. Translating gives CASSNPRSGLDEQYF.

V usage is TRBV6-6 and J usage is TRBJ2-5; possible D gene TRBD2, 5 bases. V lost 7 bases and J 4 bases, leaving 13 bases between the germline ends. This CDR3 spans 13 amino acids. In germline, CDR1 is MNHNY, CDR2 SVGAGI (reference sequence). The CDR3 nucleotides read TGTGCCAGCACCTTACGGGGTAGAGAGACCCAGTACTTC. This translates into CASTLRGRETQYF.

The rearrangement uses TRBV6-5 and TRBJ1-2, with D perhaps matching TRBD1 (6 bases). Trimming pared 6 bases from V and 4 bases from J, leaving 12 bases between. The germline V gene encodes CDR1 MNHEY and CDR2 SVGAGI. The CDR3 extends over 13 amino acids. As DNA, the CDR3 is TGTGCCAGCAGCCCCAAGACAGGCTATGGCTACACCTTC. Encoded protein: CASSPKTGYGYTF.

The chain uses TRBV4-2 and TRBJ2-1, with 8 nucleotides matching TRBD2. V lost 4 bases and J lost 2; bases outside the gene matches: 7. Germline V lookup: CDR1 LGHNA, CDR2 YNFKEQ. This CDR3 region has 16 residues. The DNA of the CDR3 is TGTGCCAGCAGCCGAACTAGCGGCCGGACCTACAATGAGCAGTTCTTC. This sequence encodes CASSRTSGRTYNEQFF.

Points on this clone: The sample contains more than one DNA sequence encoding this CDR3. The CDR3 region has the DNA TGCGCCAGCAGCCAAGACTTAAGCAATCAGCCCCAGCATTTT. This translates into CASSQDLSNQPQHF. The V and J genes are TRBV4-3 and TRBJ1-5; D is uncertain. Germline lookup yields CDR1 LGHNA and CDR2 YSLEER. This CDR3 region has 14 residues. Trimming cost V 0 bases and J 1 base, with 4 bases left between them.

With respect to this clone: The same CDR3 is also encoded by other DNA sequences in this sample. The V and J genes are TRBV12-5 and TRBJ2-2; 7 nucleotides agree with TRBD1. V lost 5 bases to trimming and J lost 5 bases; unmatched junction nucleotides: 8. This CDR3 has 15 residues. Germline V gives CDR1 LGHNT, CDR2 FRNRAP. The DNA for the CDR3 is TGTGCTAGTGGTACCGGGACAGTGGATACCGGGGAGCTGTTTTTT. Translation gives CASGTGTVDTGELFF. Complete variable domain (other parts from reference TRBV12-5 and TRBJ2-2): DARVTQTPRHKVTEMGQEVTMRCQPILGHNTVFWYRQTMMQGLELLAYFRNRAPLDDSGMPKDRFSAEMPDATLATLKIQPSEPRDSAVYFCASGTGTVDTGELFFGEGSRLTVL.